The 18 T cell receptor beta chains below come from one sample, sequenced in a study of cytotoxic CD8 clonotypes in ibrutinib-treated CLL. The data were produced by immunoSEQ multiplex PCR, yet TCRdb's version contains in-frame clones alone and is incomplete. The sample yields 130,000 or so clones, roughly 85% seen once. The specimen comprised PBMCs, sampled after 24 months of ibrutinib treatment. Receptors originate from a human donor with chronic lymphocytic leukemia.

This sequence joins TRBV7-6 and TRBJ1-5, with TRBD1 matching 8 bases. V lost 0 bases, J lost 6 bases, and 7 bases stayed unmatched. This CDR3 region has 16 residues. CDR1 is SGHVS, CDR2 FNYEAQ, per germline. The chain's CDR3 is CASSLASDRAPQPQHF. The CDR3 coding sequence is TGTGCCAGCAGCTTAGCGTCGGACAGGGCGCCTCAGCCCCAGCATTTT.

The sample holds a few counts of this clone. The CDR3 spells CASSSGQGNSPLHF. Written as DNA, the CDR3 is TGTGCCAGCAGCTCGGGACAGGGGAATTCACCCCTCCACTTT. The rearrangement uses TRBV27 and TRBJ1-6; 10 bases map to TRBD1. CDR1 and CDR2 from the germline V gene are MNHEY and SMNVEV (reference sequence). The CDR3 totals 14 residues. V trimming: 6 bases; J trimming: 7 bases; junction bases outside the gene matches: 3.

V gene TRBV15 combines with J gene TRBJ1-2; a weak D match, TRBD1 (6 bases). Trimming took 1 base from V and 2 from J, leaving 14 bases between them. This CDR3 contains 16 residues. Germline lookup yields CDR1 LNHNV and CDR2 YYDKDF (reference sequence). The CDR3 reads CATSRVAGTGNYGYTF. CDR3 bases: TGTGCCACCAGCAGAGTGGCGGGAACAGGGAACTATGGCTACACCTTC.

This chain connects TRBV5-1 to TRBJ2-2; D ambiguous. The germline gives CDR1 SGHRS, CDR2 YFSETQ. V lost 0 bases to trimming and J lost 0 bases, with 9 bases between them. The CDR3 loop spans 16 amino acids. This chain's CDR3 is CASSLEIGSNTGELFF. In DNA form, the CDR3 reads TGCGCCAGCAGCTTGGAGATAGGTTCGAACACCGGGGAGCTGTTTTTT.

J is TRBJ2-6 and V is TRBV27, with 7 bases identical to TRBD2. Looked up from germline, CDR1 is MNHEY and CDR2 is SMNVEV (reference sequence). The junction had 6 bases not matched to a gene; V was cut back by 3 bases and J by 1 base. This CDR3 comprises 17 residues. The CDR3 nucleotides are TGTGCCAGCAGTTTTGAAGCGGGGCCATCTGGGGCCAACGTCCTGACTTTC. Amino acids: CASSFEAGPSGANVLTF.

The chain carries TRBV6-1 and TRBJ2-7; TRBD1 matches 10 bases. CDR3 length: 15 amino acids. The junction had 8 bases not matched to a gene; V was cut back by 3 bases and J by 6 bases. Germline values: CDR1 MNHNS, CDR2 SASEGT. CDR3 sequence reads: CASSEAGTGVGEQYF. Here the CDR3 DNA reads TGTGCCAGCAGTGAGGCCGGGACAGGGGTCGGCGAGCAGTACTTC.

This rearrangement joins TRBV6-5 to TRBJ2-7; perhaps D is TRBD1 or TRBD2 (5 bases each). Trimming removed 7 bases at V and 6 bases at J, with 10 bases between. The CDR3 covers 11 residues. The germline CDR1 and CDR2 sequences are MNHEY and SVGAGI. CDR3 in DNA: TGTGCCAGCAAGGGACGAGGCGAGCAGTACTTC. Its protein product is CASKGRGEQYF.

The CDR3 bases are TGTGCCAGCTCACCAACATCTACCCCTGGATATGGTGAGCAGTACTTC. Amino acids: CASSPTSTPGYGEQYF. This sequence joins TRBV18 and TRBJ2-7; D ambiguous. V was shortened by 2 bases and J by 7 bases, with 21 bases between the two germline ends. The length of the CDR3 is 16 residues. Germline V gives CDR1 KGHSH, CDR2 LQKENI.

This chain links TRBV5-8 with TRBJ1-4, with 11 bases fitting TRBD1. Per germline, CDR1 SGHTS and CDR2 YDEGEE. The CDR3 spans 19 residues. V lost 3 bases and J lost 2; bases outside the gene matches: 12. The CDR3 loop is CASSSWGTGGPATNEKLFF. For the CDR3, the DNA is TGTGCCAGCAGCTCGTGGGGGACAGGGGGACCTGCCACTAATGAAAAACTGTTTTTT.

This clone appeared a few times. The chain couples TRBV13 to TRBJ2-7, with TRBD2 matching 10 bases. Germline CDR1 PRHDT, CDR2 FYEKMQ (reference sequence). CDR3 length: 15 residues. J gave up 2 bases and V 5 bases, and 6 bases lay outside the gene matches. The CDR3 protein is CASSRASGGTYEQYF. CDR3 nucleotides: TGTGCCAGCAGCCGAGCTAGCGGGGGAACCTACGAGCAGTACTTC.

This clone was found once. The chain employs TRBV4-2 and TRBJ2-7; 14 bases align to TRBD2. CDR3 length: 20 amino acids. Per germline, CDR1 LGHNA and CDR2 YNFKEQ. After removal of 3 bases from V and 7 bases from J, the junction contained 20 bases not matched to a gene. The CDR3 DNA reads TGTGCCAGCAGCCACGTGGGGACTAGCGGGGGTTTATTACCTTTCTATGAGCAGTACTTC. It is translated as CASSHVGTSGGLLPFYEQYF.

The rearrangement uses TRBV6-6 and TRBJ2-7; TRBD1 matches 7 bases. The germline CDR1 and CDR2 sequences are MNHNY and SVGAGI (reference sequence). The CDR3 loop spans 15 amino acids. Unmatched junction bases numbered 11, after V lost 6 bases and J lost 3 bases. CDR3 amino acids: CASRDRPGQVYEQYF. Written as DNA, the CDR3 is TGTGCCAGCAGAGACCGACCTGGACAGGTCTACGAGCAGTACTTC.

V gene TRBV15 combines with J gene TRBJ2-3; D unresolved. The ends were cut back, 1 base at V and 1 base at J, with 21 bases in the middle. The CDR3 length is 19 residues. Germline CDR1 and CDR2: LNHNV and YYDKDF (reference sequence). The CDR3 protein is CATSRGGLPPLPGTDTQYF. Written as DNA, the CDR3 is TGTGCCACCAGCAGAGGTGGGCTCCCCCCGCTCCCAGGCACAGATACGCAGTATTTT.

DNA of the CDR3: TGCGCCAGCAGTCCTAGGAAGGGCGACTATGGCTACACCTTC. Protein sequence: CASSPRKGDYGYTF. The genes are TRBV5-1 and TRBJ1-2; no firm D call. This CDR3 has 14 amino acids. V was shortened by 5 bases and J by 3 bases, with 14 bases between the two germline ends. Per the germline V gene, CDR1 is SGHRS and CDR2 is YFSETQ.

The V call is TRBV11-2, the J call TRBJ2-1, with TRBD2 matching over 9 bases. CDR3 size: 14 residues. The V gene end was trimmed by 4 bases and the J gene end by 16 bases; junction bases not matched to a gene: 14. CDR1 and CDR2 (germline): SGHAT, FQNNGV. CDR3 loop: CASSSTLGREGPFF. The CDR3 DNA reads TGTGCCAGCAGCTCAACGCTGGGGCGGGAGGGCCCTTTCTTC.

The genes are TRBV20-1 and TRBJ2-3; a weak D match, TRBD2 (5 bases). Germline loops: CDR1 DFQATT, CDR2 SNEGSKA (reference sequence). The V end was cut by 0 bases, the J end by 9 bases, with 7 bases between. The CDR3 is made up of 11 amino acids. CDR3 region: CSARDSGTQYF. In DNA, the CDR3 is TGCAGTGCTAGAGATTCGGGGACGCAGTATTTT.

The rearrangement links TRBV6-1 to TRBJ2-3, with 10 bases that match TRBD2. CDR3 length: 15 residues. V lost 5 bases and J lost 3; bases outside the gene matches: 5. Germline V lookup: CDR1 MNHNS, CDR2 SASEGT. Written as DNA, the CDR3 is TGTGCCAGCAGTACAGGACTAGCGGCGACAGATACGCAGTATTTT. This encodes CASSTGLAATDTQYF.

The chain carries TRBV27 and TRBJ1-1; D remains ambiguous. CDR1 and CDR2 (germline): MNHEY, SMNVEV (reference sequence). V was clipped by 2 bases and J by 5 bases, with 9 bases between them. This CDR3 is built from 13 residues. CDR3 sequence reads: CASSLDGDTEAFF. CDR3 sequence (DNA): TGTGCCAGCAGTTTAGATGGGGATACTGAAGCTTTCTTT.